This record concerns one T cell receptor (beta chain) sequence. The antigen remains unidentified. Distinct nucleotide sequences in the sample also encode this CDR3. TCRdb's table, derived via immunoSEQ multiplex PCR, lists solely in-frame clones and lacks some. The sample yields about 240,000 clones, approximately 87% seen once. The data belong to a study of cytomegalovirus exposure and HLA in healthy donors. Overall study results and limits: The study listed 164 cytomegalovirus-associated TCR beta chains. According to reports, the classifier identified cytomegalovirus status with high specificity and sensitivity. Most sequenced TCRs were rare (though some public TCRs occurred in many donors).

The donors were members of the validation cohort comprising some 130 subjects, separate from the roughly 690-subject first cohort. Per the germline V gene, CDR1 is MNHEY and CDR2 is SMNVEV (reference sequence). V gave up 2 bases and J gave up 1 base; unmatched junction bases: 1. This CDR3 has 16 residues. This TCR was sampled from a man aged 18 to 29 in good health and CMV-seronegative. The gene calls are TRBV27 and TRBJ2-6, with 8 positions matching TRBD1. What was sequenced was PBMCs. The CDR3: CASSLGQGSGANVLTF. The CDR3 nucleotides read TGTGCCAGCAGTTTAGGACAGGGTTCTGGGGCCAACGTCCTGACTTTC.